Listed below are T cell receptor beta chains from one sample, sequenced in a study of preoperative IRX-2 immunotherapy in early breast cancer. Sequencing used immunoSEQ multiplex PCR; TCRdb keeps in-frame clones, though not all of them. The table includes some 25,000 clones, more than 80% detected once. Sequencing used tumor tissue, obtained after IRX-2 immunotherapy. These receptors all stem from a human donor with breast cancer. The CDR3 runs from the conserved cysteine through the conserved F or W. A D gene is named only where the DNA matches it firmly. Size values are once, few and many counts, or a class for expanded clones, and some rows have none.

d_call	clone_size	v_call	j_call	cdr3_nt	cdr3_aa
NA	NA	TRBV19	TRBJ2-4	TGTGCCAGTAGTATAGGTGGGGTGCTAGCCAAAAACATTCAGTACTTC	CASSIGGVLAKNIQYF
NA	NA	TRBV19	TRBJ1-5	TGTGCCAGTAGTATTTGGGGGGAGCCCCAGCATTTT	CASSIWGEPQHF
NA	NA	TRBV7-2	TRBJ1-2	TGTGCCAGCAGCTTACCCCCCCTCTATGGCTACACCTTC	CASSLPPLYGYTF
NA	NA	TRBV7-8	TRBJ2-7	TGTGCCAGCAGCAACATAGCCTACGAGCAGTACTTC	CASSNIAYEQYF
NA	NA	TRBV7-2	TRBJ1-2	TGTGCCAGCAGCTTAGCGCGGGCTGGCTACACCTTC	CASSLARAGYTF
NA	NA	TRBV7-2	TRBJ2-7	TGTGCCAGCAGCTCCGATTACCTCTCAACCTACGAGCAGTACTTC	CASSSDYLSTYEQYF
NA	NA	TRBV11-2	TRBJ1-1	TGTGCCAGCAGCTTAGAAGTGGGGCGGTACACTGAAGCTTTCTTT	CASSLEVGRYTEAFF
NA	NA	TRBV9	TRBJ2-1	TGTGCCAGCAGCGTGGACAGACAACCTGAGCAGTTCTTC	CASSVDRQPEQFF
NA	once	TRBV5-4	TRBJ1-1	TGTGCCAGCAGCCGCTCTTGGACGCGAGCTGAAGCTTTCTTT	CASSRSWTRAEAFF
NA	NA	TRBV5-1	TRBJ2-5	TGCGCCAGCAGCTCTGGGACACAAGAGACCCAGTACTTC	CASSSGTQETQYF
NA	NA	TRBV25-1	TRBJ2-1	TGTGCCAGCAGTGAATCTAACAGGGATTTGAATGAGCAGTTCTTC	CASSESNRDLNEQFF
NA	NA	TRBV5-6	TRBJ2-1	TGTGCCAGCAGCCACACGGGACCCAGCGACAATGAGCAGTTCTTC	CASSHTGPSDNEQFF
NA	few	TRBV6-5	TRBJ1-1	TGTGCCAGCAGTTTGCAGATCATGAACACTGAAGCTTTCTTT	CASSLQIMNTEAFF
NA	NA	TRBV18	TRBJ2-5	TGTGCCAGCTCACCATTAGGAGAGACCCAGTACTTC	CASSPLGETQYF
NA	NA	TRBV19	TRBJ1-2	TGTGCCAGTAGTATTGGGCAGGCGACTAACTATGGCTACACCTTC	CASSIGQATNYGYTF
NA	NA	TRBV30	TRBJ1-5	TGTGCCTGGGGATCGCAACTCAATCAGCCCCAGCATTTT	CAWGSQLNQPQHF
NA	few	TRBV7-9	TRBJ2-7	TGTGCCAGCAGCTCCGGGAGATACTACGAGCAGTACTTC	CASSSGRYYEQYF
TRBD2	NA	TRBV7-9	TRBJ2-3	TGTGCCAGCAGCCCATTTGGGCGGGGGGGCACAGCACTGCAGTATTTT	CASSPFGRGGTALQYF
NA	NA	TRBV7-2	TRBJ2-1	TGTGCCAGCAGCTTAGGTCTAGCCCTCTACAATGAGCAGTTCTTC	CASSLGLALYNEQFF
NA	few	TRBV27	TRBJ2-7	TGTGCCAGCAGTTACCAGGGGTCCTACGAGCAGTACTTC	CASSYQGSYEQYF
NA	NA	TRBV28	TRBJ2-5	TGTGCCAGCAGTTTATGGGGGGTTGGGGACTTC	CASSLWGVGDF
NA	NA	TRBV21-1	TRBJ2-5	TGTGCCAGCAGCCCTCTGGGACTTATTGGGGAGCAAGAGACCCAGTACTTC	CASSPLGLIGEQETQYF
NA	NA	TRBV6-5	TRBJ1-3	TGTGCCAGCAGTAGGTCTTGGGGCGGTGGAAACACCATATATTTT	CASSRSWGGGNTIYF
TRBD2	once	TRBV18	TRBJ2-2	TGTGCCAGCTCACCATCGAGCGGGAGCACCGGGGAGCTGTTTTTT	CASSPSSGSTGELFF
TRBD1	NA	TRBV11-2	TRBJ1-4	TGTGCCAGCAGCCCGGGACAGGGGGACTATGAAAAACTGTTTTTT	CASSPGQGDYEKLFF
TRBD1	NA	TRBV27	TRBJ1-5	TGTGCCAGCAGAGGGACAGGGGGATCGAATCAGCCCCAGCATTTT	CASRGTGGSNQPQHF
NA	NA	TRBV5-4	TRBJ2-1	TGTGCCAGCAGCTGGAATCGGGGGCGGGAGTCCTACAATGAGCAGTTCTTC	CASSWNRGRESYNEQFF
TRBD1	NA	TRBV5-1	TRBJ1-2	TGCGCCAGCAGGAAGGAGGACAGGAACTATGGCTACACCTTC	CASRKEDRNYGYTF
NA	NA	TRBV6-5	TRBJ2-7	TGTGCCAGCAGTTCAGGGGCCTCCTACGAGCAGTACTTC	CASSSGASYEQYF
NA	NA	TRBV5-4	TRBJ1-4	TGTGCCAGCAGCGGCGGGGGTTTACAGGGACCAACTAATGAAAAACTGTTTTTT	CASSGGGLQGPTNEKLFF
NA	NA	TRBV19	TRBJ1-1	TGTGCCAGTAGTCCCGCAGATTCCGGGACACATGAAGCTTTCTTT	CASSPADSGTHEAFF
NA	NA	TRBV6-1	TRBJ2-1	TGTGCCACCGACTCTTCGACTCGGGGGTTTAATGAGCAGTTCTTC	CATDSSTRGFNEQFF
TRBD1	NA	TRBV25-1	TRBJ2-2	TGTGCCAGGGAAACAGGGGCCCGGGGAGCTGTTTTT	CARETGARGAVF
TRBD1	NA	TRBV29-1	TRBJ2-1	TGCAGCGTCGGGACAGGGGCATACAATGAGCAGTTCTTC	CSVGTGAYNEQFF
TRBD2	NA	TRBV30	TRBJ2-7	TGTGCCTGGAATGTAGCGGGGGGGTCCTACGAGCAGTACTTC	CAWNVAGGSYEQYF
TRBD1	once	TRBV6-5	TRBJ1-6	TGTGCCAGCAGTTACACAACAGGGGATGATTCACCCCTCCACTTT	CASSYTTGDDSPLHF
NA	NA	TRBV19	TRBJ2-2	TGTGCCAGTAGTGAGGGTATCGGGGAGCTGTTTTTT	CASSEGIGELFF
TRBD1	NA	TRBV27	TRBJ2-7	TGTGCCAGCAGAGGAACAGGGGGTAGCGAGCAGTACTTC	CASRGTGGSEQYF
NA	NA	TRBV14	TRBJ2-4	TGTGCCAGCAGCCACTTGGGGGTTAACATTCAGTACTTC	CASSHLGVNIQYF
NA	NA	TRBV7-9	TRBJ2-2	TGTGCCAGCAGCTTAGACACCGGGGAGCTGCTTTTT	CASSLDTGELLF
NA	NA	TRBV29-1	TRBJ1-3	TGCAGCGTCGAACTGGGAAACACCATATATTTT	CSVELGNTIYF
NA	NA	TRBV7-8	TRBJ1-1	TGTGCCAGCAGACGGGTTTCGACTGAAGCTTTCTTT	CASRRVSTEAFF
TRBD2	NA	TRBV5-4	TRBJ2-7	TGTGCCAGCAGCTCCCGGACTAGCGCAAGCGAGCAGTACTTC	CASSSRTSASEQYF
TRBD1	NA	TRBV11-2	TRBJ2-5	TGTGCCAGCAGGGGACAGGGGAAGGGGACCCAGTACTTC	CASRGQGKGTQYF
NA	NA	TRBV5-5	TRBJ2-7	TGTGCCAGCAGCTGGGGTACCTCCTCCTACGAGCAGTACTTC	CASSWGTSSYEQYF
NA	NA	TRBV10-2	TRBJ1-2	TGCGCCAGCAGGGGGGTTTATGGATCCTATGGCTACACCTTC	CASRGVYGSYGYTF
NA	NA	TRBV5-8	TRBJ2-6	TGTGCCAGCACAGGTGTGGGCTCTGGGGCCAACGTCCTGACTTTC	CASTGVGSGANVLTF
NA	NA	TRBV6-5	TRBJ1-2	TGTGCCAGCAGCGAAACAGGGAGGCATGGCTACACCTTC	CASSETGRHGYTF
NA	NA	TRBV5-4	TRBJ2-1	TGTGCCAGCAGCTTGGGCCTGTACAATGAGCAGTTCTTC	CASSLGLYNEQFF
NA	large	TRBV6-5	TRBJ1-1	TGTGCCAGCAGTTATTCGGGGGGCGGAGGCACTGAAGCTTTCTTT	CASSYSGGGGTEAFF
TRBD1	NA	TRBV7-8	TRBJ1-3	TGTGCCAGCAGCCCGAGGACAGGGGTTGGAAACACCATATATTTT	CASSPRTGVGNTIYF
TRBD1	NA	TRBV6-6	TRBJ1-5	TGTGCCAGCACCTCAAGACAGGGGGGTGGCAATCAGCCCCAGCATTTT	CASTSRQGGGNQPQHF
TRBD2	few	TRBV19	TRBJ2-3	TGTGCCAGTACGAGGACTAGCGCGACAGATACGCAGTATTTT	CASTRTSATDTQYF
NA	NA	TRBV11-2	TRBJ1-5	TGTGCCAGCAGCTTAGGAACCTTGGGATACGAGCCCCAGCATTTT	CASSLGTLGYEPQHF
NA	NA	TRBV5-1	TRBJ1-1	TGCGCCAGCAGCTTGGGTCGCTCGCCCACTGAAGCTTTCTTT	CASSLGRSPTEAFF
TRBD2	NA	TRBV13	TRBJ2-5	TGTGCCAGCAGCTCCTCTAGCGGCCAAGAGACCCAGTACTTC	CASSSSSGQETQYF
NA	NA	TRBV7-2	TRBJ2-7	TGTGCCAGCAGCCGGGACACCTTCTCCTACGAGCAGTACTTC	CASSRDTFSYEQYF
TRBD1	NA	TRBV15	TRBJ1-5	TGTGCCACCAGCAGTGCCCCGGGACAGGGGGGGGGCAATCAGCCCCAGCATTTT	CATSSAPGQGGGNQPQHF